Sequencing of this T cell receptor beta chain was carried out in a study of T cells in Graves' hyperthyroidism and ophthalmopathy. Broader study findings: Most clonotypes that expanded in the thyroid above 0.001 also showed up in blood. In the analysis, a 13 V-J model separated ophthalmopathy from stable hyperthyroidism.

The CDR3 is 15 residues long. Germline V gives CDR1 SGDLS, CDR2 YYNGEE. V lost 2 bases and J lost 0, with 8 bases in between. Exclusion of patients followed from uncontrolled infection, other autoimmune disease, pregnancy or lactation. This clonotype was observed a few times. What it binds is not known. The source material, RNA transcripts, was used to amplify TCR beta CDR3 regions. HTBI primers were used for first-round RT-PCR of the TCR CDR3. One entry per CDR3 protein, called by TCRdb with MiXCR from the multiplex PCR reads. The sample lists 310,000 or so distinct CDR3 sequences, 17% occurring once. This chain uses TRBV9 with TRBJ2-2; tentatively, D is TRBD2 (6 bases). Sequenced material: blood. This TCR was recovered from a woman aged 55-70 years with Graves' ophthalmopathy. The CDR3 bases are TGTGCCAGCAGCGTTAGCGGTACGAACACCGGGGAGCTGTTTTTT. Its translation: CASSVSGTNTGELFF. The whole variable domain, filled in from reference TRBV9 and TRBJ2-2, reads DSGVTQTPKHLITATGQRVTLRCSPRSGDLSVYWYQQSLDQGLQFLIQYYNGEERAKGNILERFSAQQFPDLHSELNLSSLELGDSALYFCASSVSGTNTGELFFGEGSRLTVL.